This passage covers 11 T cell receptor beta chains from one sample sequenced in a study of shared clonotypes between healthy human individuals. Sequencing used immunoSEQ multiplex PCR; TCRdb keeps in-frame clones, though not all of them. The data hold 1 million to 1.3 million clones, with about four fifths observed a single time. The specimen was memory CD4+ T cells from PBMCs. Sample subset: CD45RA-negative fraction. All receptors derive from a man aged 18 to 29 in good health. Some clones in this sample may be carry-over from other donors' samples.

V and J are TRBV6-6 and TRBJ1-5; unclear D gene. CDR3 length: 14 residues. CDR1 MNHNY and CDR2 SVGAGI come from the germline V gene (reference sequence). The V end lost 6 bases, the J end lost 0 bases, and 9 bases lay between the germline ends. The CDR3 loop reads CASRVGSSNQPQHF. Here the CDR3 DNA reads TGTGCCAGCAGGGTAGGGTCTAGCAATCAGCCCCAGCATTTT.

The genes are TRBV6-1 and TRBJ1-2; D is possibly TRBD1 (6 bases). The V end lost 6 bases, the J end lost 4 bases, and 12 bases lay between the germline ends. Germline V lookup: CDR1 MNHNS, CDR2 SASEGT. CDR3 length: 13 amino acids. In DNA form, the CDR3 reads TGTGCCAGCAGAAACAGGGCCTCCTATGGCTACACCTTC. Protein: CASRNRASYGYTF.

This chain uses TRBV7-8 with TRBJ1-1; no reliable D call. This CDR3 is built from 15 residues. V lost 3 bases to trimming and J lost 6 bases, with 17 bases between them. Germline V lookup: CDR1 SGHVS, CDR2 FQNEAQ. The CDR3 bases are TGTGCCAGCAGCTTTAGGTCGACGGGGATCGCTGAAGCTTTCTTT. Translation gives CASSFRSTGIAEAFF.

V gene TRBV28 combines with J gene TRBJ1-5; D possibly corresponds to TRBD1 (5 bases). This CDR3 region has 15 residues. Germline CDR1 and CDR2: MDHEN and SYDVKM. Trimming shortened V by 5 bases and J by 0 bases, and 11 bases separated the two germline ends. CDR3 bases: TGTGCCAGCAGTGCTGGACAATATAGCAATCAGCCCCAGCATTTT. This gives the protein CASSAGQYSNQPQHF.

The rearrangement joins TRBV7-2 to TRBJ2-7, with D possibly being TRBD1 or TRBD2 (5 bases each). Germline assignment: CDR1 SGHTA and CDR2 FQGNSA. Trimming stripped 2 bases from V and 4 bases from J, with 18 bases between. The CDR3 spans 16 residues. This CDR3 reads CASSLSNRLGTYEQYF. The DNA of the CDR3 is TGTGCCAGCAGCTTATCCAATCGCCTCGGGACGTACGAGCAGTACTTC.

This clone was seen only a few times. The chain recombines TRBV5-6 with TRBJ2-2; the match to TRBD1 covers 9 bases. The CDR3 loop spans 14 amino acids. Per the germline V gene, CDR1 is SGHDT and CDR2 is YYEEEE. V trimming: 4 bases; J trimming: 7 bases; junction bases outside the gene matches: 5. The CDR3 is CASSPDRGHGELFF. CDR3 DNA: TGTGCCAGCAGCCCGGACAGGGGTCACGGGGAGCTGTTTTTT.

The chain joins TRBV6-5 to TRBJ2-7; 8 bases match TRBD2. The CDR3 has 15 amino acids. Germline CDR1 reads MNHEY; CDR2 reads SVGAGI. J lost 2 bases, V lost 6 bases, and 9 bases had no gene match. Written as DNA, the CDR3 is TGTGCCAGCAGCCTCGGGGCGGGAGGCCCCTACGAGCAGTACTTC. This encodes CASSLGAGGPYEQYF.

This chain links TRBV4-2 with TRBJ2-2; 7 nucleotides align to TRBD1. Germline lookup yields CDR1 LGHNA and CDR2 YNFKEQ. The ends lost 4 bases at V and 5 bases at J; junction bases unmatched: 7. This CDR3 contains 15 residues. This chain's CDR3 is CASSPRDRLTGELFF. The DNA for the CDR3 is TGTGCCAGCAGCCCCCGGGACAGACTAACCGGGGAGCTGTTTTTT.

About this clone itself: In the same sample, other DNA sequences code for this CDR3. V is TRBV27 and J is TRBJ1-4, with a weak D call TRBD1 (5 bases). V gave up 3 bases and J gave up 7 bases, with 12 bases separating them. Germline CDR1 MNHEY, CDR2 SMNVEV (reference sequence). The CDR3 is 14 residues long. The CDR3 sequence is CASSLQGLGEKLFF. In DNA, the CDR3 is TGTGCCAGCAGTTTGCAGGGCTTGGGTGAAAAACTGTTTTTT.

With regard to this clone: A single base separates this from a much larger clone, so it may be a read error. The sample contains more than one DNA sequence encoding this CDR3. The rearrangement uses TRBV5-1 and TRBJ2-1; no reliable D call. The CDR3 covers 15 residues. Trimming took 0 bases from V and 0 from J, leaving 7 bases between them. Germline CDR1 is SGHRS and CDR2 is YFSETQ. CDR3 DNA: TGCGCCAGCAGCTTGGGCACAAGCTCCTACAATGAGCAGTTCTTC. Its protein product is CASSLGTSSYNEQFF. The whole variable domain, remainder taken from reference TRBV5-1 and TRBJ2-1, is KAGVTQTPRYLIKTRGQQVTLSCSPISGHRSVSWYQQTPGQGLQFLFEYFSETQRNKGNFPGRFSGRQFSNSRSEMNVSTLELGDSALYLCASSLGTSSYNEQFFGPGTRLTVL.

The chain combines TRBV4-3 with TRBJ2-1; no clear D. CDR3 length equals 16 residues. CDR1 is LGHNA and CDR2 is YSLEER in the germline V gene. Trimming removed 0 bases from V and 8 bases from J, with 17 bases in between. The CDR3 is CASSQDPRTTVDEQFF. The CDR3 coding sequence is TGCGCCAGCAGCCAAGACCCAAGGACGACGGTCGATGAGCAGTTCTTC.